This TCR beta chain was captured in a study of tumor and adjacent non-tumor tissue in lung cancer. Germline V lookup: CDR1 SGHAT, CDR2 FQDESV (reference sequence). This CDR3 comprises 13 residues. This sample's RNA came from whole unsorted tissue. Of note for this clonotype: The CDR3 does not close with the conserved phenylalanine or tryptophan, likely indicating a read error.

A modified ARM-PCR protocol with three rounds of nested PCR amplified TCRbeta. TCRdb itself ran the multiplex PCR reads through MiXCR, one entry per CDR3 protein. The table includes 90,000 or so distinct CDR3 sequences, 61% detected once. Sequenced sample: lung tumor tissue. This TCR was recovered from a man between 65 and 80 years old with non-small cell lung cancer. The rearrangement joins TRBV11-1 to TRBJ2-3; D remains ambiguous. CDR3 nucleotide sequence: TGTGCCATCAGCTCTGGACGAGGAGATACGCAGTATTTA. The encoded protein is CAISSGRGDTQYL.